These 13 T cell receptor beta chains came from one sample sequenced in a study of Ad26.COV2.S vaccination and SARS-CoV-2 variants. Treatment described: around 19 received Ad26.COV2.S at low or high dose, single or two shots; several received placebo; per-sample allocation not given. Sampling occurred on day 63 after the first vaccine or placebo injection. TCRdb's copy holds only in-frame clones and misses some; the assay was immunoSEQ multiplex PCR. The data hold 300,000 to 400,000 clones, with roughly 84% observed a single time. Sequencing used peripheral blood, obtained in a trial of Ad26.COV2.S vaccine versus placebo. Receptors originate from a person aged 18 to 65 who received the Ad26.COV2.S COVID-19 vaccine or a placebo.

The CDR3 loop is CASSLAGLNTEAFF. The CDR3 DNA sequence: TGTGCCAGCAGTTTAGCAGGCCTGAACACTGAAGCTTTCTTT. The chain is built from TRBV27 and TRBJ1-1; no clear D. This CDR3 contains 14 residues. The V end lost 2 bases, the J end lost 0 bases, and 7 bases lay between the germline ends. Germline CDR1 is MNHEY and CDR2 is SMNVEV (reference sequence).

This chain uses TRBV9 with TRBJ2-7, with TRBD1 identical over 9 bases. CDR1 is SGDLS, CDR2 YYNGEE, per germline. The CDR3 runs 17 residues. V shed 0 bases, J shed 3 bases, and the junction held 10 bases outside the gene matches. The CDR3 nucleotides are TGTGCCAGCAGCGTAGAAGGAGGGGGACAGGGCGACTACGAGCAGTACTTC. Protein: CASSVEGGGQGDYEQYF.

This clone was seen a single time. The junction differs from germline at one of its ends, possibly a read error. The V and J genes are TRBV7-7 and TRBJ2-5, with a possible D match to TRBD1 (6 bases). This CDR3 contains 16 residues. Germline CDR1 SSHAT, CDR2 FNYEAQ (reference sequence). CDR3 amino acids: CASSLQYVRGQETQYF. DNA for the CDR3: TGTGCTAGCAGCTTACAGTATGTCAGGGGACAAGAGACCCAGTACTTC. Combining the CDR3 with reference TRBV7-7 and TRBJ2-5 gives the whole variable domain GAGVSQSPRYKVTKRGQDVTLRCDPISSHATLYWYQQALGQGPEFLTYFNYEAQPDKSGLPSDRFSAERPEGSISTLTIQRTEQRDSAMYRCASSLQYVRGQETQYFGPGTRLLVL.

This CDR3 reads CASSPPPSGNTIYF. The CDR3 region has the DNA TGTGCCAGCTCACCGCCTCCCTCTGGAAACACCATATATTTT. J is TRBJ1-3 and V is TRBV18; D remains unclear. Looked up from germline, CDR1 is KGHSH and CDR2 is LQKENI. The ends were cut back, 3 bases at V and 0 bases at J, with 6 bases in the middle. The CDR3 length is 14 residues.

The chain joins TRBV5-4 to TRBJ2-3; 16 nucleotides match TRBD2. From germline, CDR1 is SGHNT and CDR2 YYREEE (reference sequence). Trimming cost V 3 bases and J 2 bases; bases outside gene matches: 3. The CDR3 has 17 residues. The CDR3 bases are TGTGCCAGCAGCTGGGGACTAGCGGGGGGGAACACAGATACGCAGTATTTT. This sequence encodes CASSWGLAGGNTDTQYF.

The chain links TRBV10-3 to TRBJ2-2; D gene unclear. The V gene lost 0 bases and the J gene lost 3 bases, with 5 bases spanning the gap. The CDR3 sequence is 14 residues long. Per the germline V gene, CDR1 is ENHRY and CDR2 is SYGVKD. CDR3 amino acids: CAISESVDTGELFF. The CDR3 region has the DNA TGTGCCATCAGTGAGTCTGTGGACACCGGGGAGCTGTTTTTT.

This chain links TRBV3-1 (or the pseudogene TRBV3-2) with TRBJ2-3; TRBD2 matches at 13 bases. Germline CDR1 reads LGHDT; CDR2 reads YNNKEL (reference sequence). The J segment lost 9 bases and the V segment lost 1 base, leaving 13 bases of the junction unmatched. This CDR3 has 18 residues. This CDR3 is CASSQGGLAGILGKTQYF. The CDR3 DNA sequence: TGTGCCAGCAGCCAAGGGGGACTAGCGGGGATTCTAGGGAAGACGCAGTATTTT.

J is TRBJ2-6 and V is TRBV30, with D maybe TRBD1 (6 bases). Germline lookup yields CDR1 GTSNPN and CDR2 SVGIG (reference sequence). CDR3 size: 13 residues. V was clipped by 8 bases and J by 5 bases, with 13 bases between them. CDR3 sequence (DNA): TGTGCCCAAAGGGACAAAAGGGCCAACGTCCTGACTTTC. It is translated as CAQRDKRANVLTF.

The V and J genes are TRBV14 and TRBJ1-6, with TRBD1 matching over 7 bases. CDR3 length: 16 amino acids. V shed 2 bases, J shed 9 bases, and the junction held 10 bases outside the gene matches. The germline V gene has CDR1 SGHDN and CDR2 FVKESK. CDR3 bases: TGTGCCAGCAGCCAAAGTATGACAGGGATGAGTTCACCCCTCCACTTT. It is translated as CASSQSMTGMSSPLHF.

This clone has only a few counts. The chain links TRBV6-5 to TRBJ2-1; tentative D call: TRBD2 (6 bases). The CDR3 has 16 amino acids. V was trimmed by 2 bases and J by 4 bases, leaving 15 bases between them. From germline, CDR1 is MNHEY and CDR2 SVGAGI. The CDR3 loop reads CASSYIEGLPYNEQFF. CDR3 bases: TGTGCCAGCAGTTACATAGAGGGACTTCCTTACAATGAGCAGTTCTTC.

J is TRBJ2-1 and V is TRBV29-1; 7 bases match TRBD1. The V segment lost 5 bases and the J segment 3 bases; nucleotides outside the gene matches: 7. Germline CDR1 SQVTM, CDR2 ANQGSEA. This CDR3 is built from 14 residues. The CDR3 DNA sequence: TGCAGCGTTTCCGGGACAGTTATCTACAATGAGCAGTTCTTC. This translates into CSVSGTVIYNEQFF.

The chain carries TRBV4-2 and TRBJ1-2, with D possibly matching TRBD1 (6 bases). Per germline, CDR1 LGHNA and CDR2 YNFKEQ. V was cut by 0 bases and J by 4 bases, with 15 bases left in between. The CDR3 length is 16 residues. The CDR3 DNA sequence: TGTGCCAGCAGCCAAGATCCCGTGGTAGGGGGCTATGGCTACACCTTC. Translated, it gives CASSQDPVVGGYGYTF.

The gene calls are TRBV6-5 and TRBJ2-7, with D perhaps being TRBD1 or TRBD2 (5 bases each). This CDR3 spans 11 amino acids. Germline V gene data show CDR1 as MNHEY and CDR2 as SVGAGI. The CDR3 DNA follows: TGTGCAATCCGGGACCTCTACGAGCAGTACTTC. Its protein product is CAIRDLYEQYF.